Following are 22 T cell receptor beta chains from one sample sequenced in a study of CD8 T cells in Susac syndrome. RNA was extracted with the RNeasy kit, and a quantity of roughly 0.5 to 1 ug was reverse transcribed using random hexamers. Via MiXCR, TCRdb re-called the immunoSEQ multiplex PCR reads, giving one row per CDR3 protein. The sample has around 69,000 distinct CDR3 sequences; about 94% are singletons. Material for sequencing was CD8+ T cells from PBMCs. The source is a human donor with Susac syndrome.

The CDR3 DNA is TGTGCCAGCAGTTTACGAGTCTACGAGCAGTACTTC. Translating it yields CASSLRVYEQYF. The chain couples TRBV28 to TRBJ2-7; D is ambiguous. The germline V and J ends were trimmed by 2 bases and 3 bases, with 5 bases remaining between them. The CDR3 consists of 12 residues. In germline, CDR1 is MDHEN, CDR2 SYDVKM.

The J gene is TRBJ2-7, the V gene TRBV9, with TRBD2 matching over 9 bases. CDR1 and CDR2 (germline): SGDLS, YYNGEE. Germline trimming cut 0 bases from V and 5 bases from J; bases unmatched to any gene: 9. The length of the CDR3 is 16 residues. CDR3 sequence (DNA): TGTGCCAGCAGCGTAGAGGCGGGAGGGCTTTTGGACGAGCAGTACTTC. Protein product: CASSVEAGGLLDEQYF.

The V gene is TRBV2, the J gene TRBJ2-5; no definite D call. This CDR3 comprises 15 residues. The V end was cut by 2 bases, the J end by 0 bases, with 10 bases between. The germline V gene encodes CDR1 SNHLY and CDR2 FYNNEI. DNA of the CDR3: TGTGCCAGCAGTGAATTTACAGCCAACCAAGAGACCCAGTACTTC. This codes for CASSEFTANQETQYF.

This chain connects TRBV5-5 to TRBJ1-1, with 10 bases fitting TRBD1. Germline V CDR1 and CDR2: SGHKS, YYEKEE (reference sequence). The length of the CDR3 is 16 residues. V dropped 4 bases and J dropped 0; count of bases not matched to a gene: 6. As DNA, the CDR3 is TGTGCCAGCAGCCCCAGACAGGGGGCCTTGAACACTGAAGCTTTCTTT. Its translation is CASSPRQGALNTEAFF.

This clonotype appeared once. For the CDR3, the DNA is TGTGCCTGGAATCGGGGAAACACCGGGGAGCTGTTTTTT. This sequence encodes CAWNRGNTGELFF. The chain combines TRBV30 with TRBJ2-2, with a tentative D call TRBD2 (5 bases). The CDR3 contains 13 residues. Trimming left V 4 bases short and J 2 bases short, with 8 bases between. Germline assignment: CDR1 GTSNPN and CDR2 SVGIG (reference sequence).

The chain couples TRBV28 to TRBJ2-3; D is ambiguous. CDR1 and CDR2 (germline): MDHEN, SYDVKM. Trimming stripped 5 bases from V and 2 bases from J, with 11 bases between. The CDR3 runs 14 residues. This chain's CDR3 is CASSTQQPTDTQYF. In nucleotides, the CDR3 is TGTGCCAGCAGTACACAGCAACCCACAGATACGCAGTATTTT.

V usage is TRBV28 and J usage is TRBJ2-7, with 10 bases fitting TRBD2. The CDR3 totals 17 residues. The ends lost 2 bases at V and 3 bases at J; junction bases unmatched: 10. The germline V gene encodes CDR1 MDHEN and CDR2 SYDVKM. The CDR3 DNA reads as TGTGCCAGCAGTTTACCAACTAGCGGGGAGACCCACTACGAGCAGTACTTC. Its protein product is CASSLPTSGETHYEQYF.

This chain joins TRBV6-1 and TRBJ2-7, with D possibly TRBD1 on 5 matching bases. The CDR3 is made up of 14 amino acids. V lost 6 bases to trimming and J lost 2 bases, with 14 bases between them. From germline, CDR1 is MNHNS and CDR2 SASEGT. CDR3 nucleotides: TGTGCCAGCAGAAAAGACAGTTACCCCTACGAGCAGTACTTC. It is translated as CASRKDSYPYEQYF.

The chain has TRBV7-7 and TRBJ2-5; D gene ambiguous. Germline V lookup: CDR1 SSHAT, CDR2 FNYEAQ (reference sequence). V lost 3 bases and J 0 bases, leaving 8 bases between the germline ends. The CDR3 spans 14 residues. The DNA for the CDR3 is TGTGCCAGCAGCTTGGAAAGGGACCAAGAGACCCAGTACTTC. It yields the protein CASSLERDQETQYF.

The chain employs TRBV10-3 and TRBJ2-7, with a possible D match to TRBD2 (5 bases). The germline V gene has CDR1 ENHRY and CDR2 SYGVKD. The CDR3 runs to 13 residues. V lost 6 bases, J lost 1 base, and 10 bases lay in between. The CDR3 is CAISPDSSYEQYF. The CDR3 coding sequence is TGTGCCATCAGCCCGGACTCATCCTACGAGCAGTACTTC.

The gene calls are TRBV9 and TRBJ2-3; 11 bases are shared with TRBD1. This CDR3 has 18 amino acids. V shed 0 bases and J 3 bases; nucleotides not matched to a gene: 9. Germline V CDR1 and CDR2: SGDLS, YYNGEE. CDR3 bases: TGTGCCAGCAGCGTAGAGTACGGGACAGGGGGAGAGACAGATACGCAGTATTTT. Amino acid sequence: CASSVEYGTGGETDTQYF.

This rearrangement joins TRBV5-4 to TRBJ1-1; D gene unclear. Between the trimmed V and J ends, which lost 0 bases and 11 bases, there was a span of 8 bases. The CDR3 covers 11 residues. CDR1 and CDR2 from the germline V gene are SGHNT and YYREEE (reference sequence). CDR3 in DNA: TGTGCCAGCAGCTTGGGGATGGACGCTTTCTTT. Protein product: CASSLGMDAFF. The complete variable domain, with remaining parts taken from reference TRBV5-4 and TRBJ1-1, reads ETGVTQSPTHLIKTRGQQVTLRCSSQSGHNTVSWYQQALGQGPQFIFQYYREEENGRGNFPPRFSGLQFPNYSSELNVNALELDDSALYLCASSLGMDAFFGQGTRLTVV.

V and J are TRBV7-7 and TRBJ2-1; 10 nucleotides line up with TRBD2. V gave up 1 base and J gave up 8 bases; unmatched junction bases: 5. The CDR3 runs 15 residues. The V gene's germline CDR1 is SSHAT and CDR2 FNYEAQ (reference sequence). CDR3 protein: CASSLVAGGLDEQFF. CDR3 DNA sequence: TGTGCCAGCAGCTTAGTAGCGGGAGGACTCGATGAGCAGTTCTTC.

This chain's CDR3 is CASRNRRSSTSTDTQYF. The CDR3 bases are TGTGCCAGCAGAAATCGACGATCTAGCACCAGCACAGATACGCAGTATTTT. V is TRBV7-9 and J is TRBJ2-3; a possible D gene is TRBD2 (5 bases). V was pared by 6 bases and J by 0 bases, with 19 bases between. The germline V gene encodes CDR1 SEHNR and CDR2 FQNEAQ (reference sequence). CDR3 length: 17 residues.

This chain connects TRBV5-6 to TRBJ2-3, with D perhaps TRBD1 or TRBD2 (6 bases each). The germline V and J ends were trimmed by 0 bases and 4 bases, with 18 bases remaining between them. CDR3 length equals 17 residues. Germline CDR1 is SGHDT and CDR2 is YYEEEE. The CDR3 protein is CASSLEPPGARADTQYF. The CDR3 bases are TGTGCCAGCAGCTTGGAACCTCCGGGGGCGAGGGCAGATACGCAGTATTTT.

The chain links TRBV12-3 or TRBV12-4 to TRBJ2-2; 12 nucleotides align to TRBD1. This CDR3 comprises 15 residues. Trimming cost V 6 bases and J 7 bases; bases outside gene matches: 6. This CDR3 is CASRQGTGGIGELFF. In DNA, the CDR3 is TGTGCCAGCAGACAAGGGACAGGGGGCATCGGGGAGCTGTTTTTT.

This sequence joins TRBV6-1 and TRBJ2-4; TRBD1 is a possible D gene (6 bases). The germline V and J ends were trimmed by 5 bases and 2 bases, with 28 bases remaining between them. Germline-derived CDR1 and CDR2 are MNHNS and SASEGT. The CDR3 runs 20 residues. CDR3 region: CASSPARQVFRDYTKNIQYF. The CDR3 DNA reads as TGTGCCAGCAGTCCTGCTAGACAGGTGTTTCGTGATTATACCAAAAACATTCAGTACTTC.

This clonotype was observed a single time. The rearrangement uses TRBV11-2 and TRBJ2-7; a possible D gene is TRBD2 (8 bases). The CDR3 is made up of 21 amino acids. Germline assignment: CDR1 SGHAT and CDR2 FQNNGV. The germline V and J ends were trimmed by 5 bases and 3 bases, with 35 bases remaining between them. The CDR3 nucleotides are TGTGCCAGCAGCCCTGGTTGGCAGGGGGTAAGATACAGCGGGAGTATCTACGAGCAGTACTTC. Its protein is CASSPGWQGVRYSGSIYEQYF.

Remarks on this clonotype: One end of the junction varies from germline; a read error may be responsible. The gene calls are TRBV7-9 and TRBJ1-1; 10 bases map to TRBD1. The germline CDR1 and CDR2 sequences are SEHNR and FQNEAQ (reference sequence). The length of the CDR3 is 15 residues. For the CDR3, the DNA is TGTGCCACCAGCCATTCCGGGACAGGGGACACTGAAGCTTTCTTT. This translates into CATSHSGTGDTEAFF.

This chain joins TRBV2 and TRBJ1-1; D call uncertain. There are 12 residues in the CDR3. Per germline, CDR1 SNHLY and CDR2 FYNNEI. V shed 7 bases and J shed 3 bases, with 9 bases lying between them. The DNA for the CDR3 is TGTGCCAGCATTGGGAGAGACACTGAAGCTTTCTTT. Protein sequence: CASIGRDTEAFF.

This clonotype showed up just a few times. V and J are TRBV30 and TRBJ2-5, with D tentatively TRBD1 (5 bases). Per germline, CDR1 GTSNPN and CDR2 SVGIG (reference sequence). The V and J ends lost 0 bases and 5 bases respectively, with 22 bases between them. CDR3 length: 17 amino acids. The CDR3 bases are TGTGCCTGGAGTGTTCTCTCCGGTTTGGGGCCTGGGGAGACCCAGTACTTC. Its protein is CAWSVLSGLGPGETQYF.

This rearrangement joins TRBV12-3 or TRBV12-4 to TRBJ2-7, with TRBD2 as a possible D gene (6 bases). There are 17 residues in the CDR3. V was cut by 2 bases and J by 2 bases, with 19 bases left in between. The CDR3 protein is CASSLKPLGGLTYEQYF. Written as DNA, the CDR3 is TGTGCCAGCAGTTTAAAGCCCCTCGGGGGACTTACCTACGAGCAGTACTTC.